The clone carrying this T cell receptor beta chain was detected once. What it binds is unknown. Genomic DNA from each subset was divided evenly over several immunoSEQ plates. Clones were sequenced by immunoSEQ multiplex PCR, and TCRdb holds only the in-frame ones, with some missing. This table holds more than 1 million clones, around 78% found once. This sample is drawn from a study of shared clonotypes between healthy human individuals. Study summary: Each donor contributed plates that comprised three CD4 naive, three CD4 memory, two CD8 naive and one CD8 memory. Study-wide points: Depth of sequencing was expected to influence donor clonotype sharing. In having few donors, the study represented limited genetic and exposure-history diversity.

Looked up from germline, CDR1 is SEHNR and CDR2 is FQNEAQ (reference sequence). The CDR3 runs to 16 residues. V dropped 1 base and J dropped 3 bases, with 15 bases sitting between them. The chain combines TRBV7-9 with TRBJ2-5; TRBD2 might be the D (5 bases). Sequenced input: memory CD4+ T cells from PBMCs. As to subset: CD45RA-negative fraction. This sequence was found in a man aged 18 to 30 in good health. Some clones in this sample may be carry-over from other donors' samples. CDR3 bases: TGTGCCAGCAGCTTAGGACTGAGCGGTTCCGAAGAGACCCAGTACTTC. Translated: CASSLGLSGSEETQYF.